This T cell receptor beta chain was recovered during a study of blood T cells in healthy people across ages. Study results and limitations: Correlation between TCR beta diversity and naive T cell percentage was strong.

Remarks on this clonotype: Its antigen remains unknown. One junction end does not reproduce the germline sequence, and a read error may be involved.

The CDR3 consists of 12 residues. The donors, all healthy, were Caucasians living in Russia, aged about 6 to 100. The extraction recovered at least 5 micrograms of total RNA per sample. A second roughly 6 to 12 cycle PCR used barcoded and J-beta primers. Every single cDNA molecule received a tag from a template-switch adaptor with 12 random nucleotides. Via MiXCR, TCRdb re-called the 5' RACE reads, giving one row per CDR3 protein. The sample has 800,000 to 1,000,000 distinct CDR3 sequences; around 48% are singletons. J is TRBJ1-4 and V is TRBV12-3 or TRBV12-4; D remains unclear. Sequencing was performed on blood. This receptor was taken from a young man in good health. The CDR3 DNA sequence: TGTGCCAACAGTGGGTCGTATGAAAAACTGTTTTTT. Encoded protein: CANSGSYEKLFF.